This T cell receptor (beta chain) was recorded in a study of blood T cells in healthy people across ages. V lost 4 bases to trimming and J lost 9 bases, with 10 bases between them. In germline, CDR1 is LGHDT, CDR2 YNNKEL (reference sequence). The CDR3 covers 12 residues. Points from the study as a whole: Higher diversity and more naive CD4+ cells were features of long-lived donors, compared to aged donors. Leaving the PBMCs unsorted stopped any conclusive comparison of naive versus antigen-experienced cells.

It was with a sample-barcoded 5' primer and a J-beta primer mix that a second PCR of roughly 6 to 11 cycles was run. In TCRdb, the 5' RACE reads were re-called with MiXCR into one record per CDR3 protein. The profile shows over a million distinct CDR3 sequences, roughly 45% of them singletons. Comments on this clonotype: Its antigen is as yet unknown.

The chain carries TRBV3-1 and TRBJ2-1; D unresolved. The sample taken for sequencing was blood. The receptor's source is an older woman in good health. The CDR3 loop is CASSPESTEQFF. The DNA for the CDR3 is TGTGCCAGCAGCCCGGAATCTACTGAGCAGTTCTTC.